The 12 T cell receptor beta chains presented below share a single source sample, sequenced in a study of cytomegalovirus exposure and HLA in healthy donors. The protocol was immunoSEQ multiplex PCR, while the TCRdb copy is restricted to in-frame clones and leaves out a portion. The sample includes 190,000 or so clones, around 84% of them seen just once. The source material was PBMCs. These receptors came from a woman in her 30s in good health and CMV-seropositive.

The gene calls are TRBV5-8 and TRBJ2-1, with TRBD2 identical over 10 bases. V lost 0 bases and J lost 9; bases outside the gene matches: 15. The CDR3 is 18 residues long. Germline CDR1 SGHTS, CDR2 YDEGEE. The CDR3, as DNA: TGTGCCAGCAGCTTGGCGGGGTCGTTGGGACTAGCGCGGGCTGAGCAGTTCTTC. Translating gives CASSLAGSLGLARAEQFF.

This chain connects TRBV29-1 to TRBJ1-1; the D gene is possibly TRBD1 (6 bases). V was clipped by 5 bases and J by 3 bases, with 19 bases between them. The CDR3 is 15 residues long. Germline V gives CDR1 SQVTM, CDR2 ANQGSEA. CDR3 DNA: TGCAGCGTTATACAGAAAGGGGGGAGGGACACTGAAGCTTTCTTT. Amino acid sequence: CSVIQKGGRDTEAFF.

The J gene is TRBJ2-1, the V gene TRBV5-8; D unclear. In germline, CDR1 is SGHTS, CDR2 YDEGEE. The ends were cut back, 1 base at V and 2 bases at J, with 13 bases in the middle. This CDR3 comprises 16 residues. CDR3 DNA sequence: TGTGCCAGCAGCTTGATACTTACCTCAACCTACAATGAGCAGTTCTTC. It codes for CASSLILTSTYNEQFF.

The chain couples TRBV2 to TRBJ2-7, with TRBD1 identical over 7 bases. Trimming at V came to 5 bases and at J to 6 bases, leaving 10 bases not matched to a gene. From germline, CDR1 is SNHLY and CDR2 FYNNEI. The CDR3 sequence is 14 residues long. CDR3 protein: CASSKQGNAGEQYF. The CDR3 DNA is TGTGCCAGCAGTAAACAGGGGAACGCGGGCGAGCAGTACTTC.

The chain couples TRBV27 to TRBJ2-7, with 9 bases matching TRBD1. Germline V gives CDR1 MNHEY, CDR2 SMNVEV (reference sequence). CDR3 length: 13 residues. V shed 3 bases and J 12 bases; nucleotides not matched to a gene: 9. The CDR3 sequence is CASSLEGQGGLYF. The CDR3 nucleotides are TGTGCCAGCAGTTTGGAGGGACAGGGAGGGTTGTACTTC.

This clone was seen a handful of times. V usage is TRBV7-9 and J usage is TRBJ2-7, with 9 bases lining up with TRBD2. Germline CDR1 reads SEHNR; CDR2 reads FQNEAQ (reference sequence). The junction had 0 bases not matched to a gene; V was cut back by 0 bases and J by 6 bases. The CDR3 is 13 amino acids. The CDR3 region is CASSLAREGEQYF. In DNA, the CDR3 is TGTGCCAGCAGCTTAGCGCGGGAGGGCGAGCAGTACTTC. Full variable domain (missing parts from reference TRBV7-9 and TRBJ2-7): DTGVSQNPRHKITKRGQNVTFRCDPISEHNRLYWYRQTLGQGPEFLTYFQNEAQLEKSRLLSDRFSAERPKGSFSTLEIQRTEQGDSAMYLCASSLAREGEQYFGPGTRLTVT.

This sequence joins TRBV2 and TRBJ2-7; 10 nucleotides align to TRBD2. The CDR3 consists of 18 residues. After removal of 6 bases from V and 9 bases from J, the junction contained 23 bases not matched to a gene. In germline, CDR1 is SNHLY, CDR2 FYNNEI. Here the CDR3 reads CASRRGASGSSFLGGQYF. The CDR3 DNA reads as TGTGCCAGCAGGAGGGGGGCTAGCGGGAGTAGTTTTCTAGGCGGGCAGTACTTC.

The chain combines TRBV5-6 with TRBJ1-1; 7 bases are shared with TRBD1. Trimming took 6 bases from V and 10 from J; bases not matched to a gene: 9. CDR1 SGHDT and CDR2 YYEEEE come from the germline V gene. The CDR3 is 12 residues long. CDR3 sequence reads: CASTQQGSGAFF. The CDR3, as DNA: TGTGCCAGCACCCAACAGGGGAGTGGAGCTTTCTTT.

The chain employs TRBV19 and TRBJ2-1, with 7 bases fitting TRBD1. Germline CDR1 is LNHDA and CDR2 is SQIVND (reference sequence). The CDR3 loop spans 16 amino acids. With V trimmed by 5 bases and J by 7 bases, 14 bases remained unmatched. The CDR3 loop is CASSPKGAGSMNEQFF. The CDR3 DNA is TGTGCCAGTAGTCCCAAGGGGGCAGGGTCAATGAATGAGCAGTTCTTC. Supplemented by reference TRBV19 and TRBJ2-1, the full variable domain reads DGGITQSPKYLFRKEGQNVTLSCEQNLNHDAMYWYRQDPGQGLRLIYYSQIVNDFQKGDIAEGYSVSREKKESFPLTVTSAQKNPTAFYLCASSPKGAGSMNEQFFGPGTRLTVL.

V and J are TRBV27 and TRBJ2-7; D ambiguous. Per germline, CDR1 MNHEY and CDR2 SMNVEV (reference sequence). The V and J ends lost 5 bases and 2 bases respectively, with 10 bases between them. The CDR3 runs 13 residues. The CDR3 bases are TGTGCCAGCAGTAAGGTCCAGGCCTACGAGCAGTACTTC. Protein: CASSKVQAYEQYF.

The chain uses TRBV18 and TRBJ2-5; possibly TRBD2 for D (6 bases). Germline V gene lookup returns CDR1 KGHSH and CDR2 LQKENI. This CDR3 region has 15 residues. The V end lost 3 bases, the J end lost 2 bases, and 13 bases lay between the germline ends. CDR3 nucleotide sequence: TGTGCCAGCTCACCGGCTAGCGCAGTACAAGAGACCCAGTACTTC. Amino acid sequence: CASSPASAVQETQYF.

J is TRBJ2-7 and V is TRBV11-2; 9 bases are shared with TRBD1. CDR1 SGHAT and CDR2 FQNNGV come from the germline V gene. J was trimmed by 3 bases and V by 4 bases; bases with no gene match: 10. The CDR3 runs to 16 residues. As DNA, the CDR3 is TGTGCCAGCAGCTACCCGGGACAGGGTTCTTTCTACGAGCAGTACTTC. Residues: CASSYPGQGSFYEQYF.